The T cell receptor (beta chain) under discussion was sequenced for a study of vaccination effects on CD4 cells after COVID-19 (dated 2022 in TCRdb). About the full investigation: Each participant received two doses of an mRNA SARS-CoV-2 vaccine, either BNT162b2 or mRNA-1273. SARS-CoV-2 spike-specific CD4+ TCR repertoires from before and after mRNA vaccination were compared in COVID-19 convalescent patients and in infection-naive vaccine recipients. A total of over nine COVID-19 convalescent patients and several SARS-CoV-2-naive healthy vaccine recipients were included in the full study. Cultures from other donors in the study were sequenced using the Oncomine TCR Beta short-read assay on an Illumina iSeq 100.

The junction shows trimming of 0 bases on V and 4 bases on J, plus 5 bases between the germline ends. CDR1 SGHRS and CDR2 YFSETQ were looked up in the germline V gene. From the cysteine up to the phenylalanine, the CDR3 has a length of 12 residues. Only the CDR3 region is kept as DNA, spanning 36 bases read in frame from base 1. Points the paper makes about the study in general: Only a small number of convalescent patients were included, and no early post-infection timepoints were available, which limited the study. Marked clonal contraction was observed in both infection-induced and vaccine-induced clones at late post-vaccination timepoints, consistent with waning T cell responses. In healthy vaccine recipients, vaccine-induced clones were almost all SARS-CoV-2 mono-reactive, with only 1 of 255 being cross-reactive with common cold coronaviruses.

The ViraFEST assay stimulated PBMC with viral peptide pools and then used TCR sequencing to identify antigen-specific CD4+ T cell clonotypes by expansion. After less than 13 days of culture, CD4+ T cells were isolated with the EasySep CD4+ T cell isolation kit. Negative nucleocapsid antibody results before and after vaccination confirmed that the healthy vaccine recipients had no prior SARS-CoV-2 infection. Approximately 2 million PBMC per well were cultured in IMDM with around 5% human AB serum, 10 IU/ml IL-2 and gentamicin, plus 10 ug/ml peptides. Half of the culture medium was replaced with fresh IL-2-containing medium on days 3 and 7. Unless noted otherwise, every peptide stimulation condition was grown in triplicate wells. Using Ficoll-Paque Plus gradient centrifugation, PBMC were separated from whole blood and then either used fresh or cryopreserved at -140C. The overlapping peptide pools covered the spike proteins of SARS-CoV-2 as well as those of the common cold coronaviruses HCoV-NL63, HCoV-OC43 and HCoV-229E. The QIAamp micro DNA kit was used to extract genomic DNA from the cultured CD4+ T cells.

This clone was observed a few times. Its antigen is not yet known. No quality values exist for individual bases; no much larger clone is one base distant. Library prep was done by the immunoSEQ multiplex PCR assay. DNA from the cultured and isolated CD4+ T cells underwent TCR beta CDR3 sequencing. The source study handled its data this way. Non-productive TCR sequences were removed and reads were trimmed to the CDR3 region, keeping CDR3s of at least 7 amino acids. The MANAFEST web app was used to identify antigen-specific clonotypes by comparing expansion in peptide wells with expansion in reference cultures. To count as positive, a clone had to show expansion at FDR<0.05 compared with the reference and with all other wells, an odds ratio above 5, and a frequency above 0.1% in two replicate wells. Clonotypes significantly expanded in SARS-CoV-2 spike wells and in at least one common cold coronavirus spike condition were defined as cross-reactive. CDR3 similarity was assessed by Levenshtein distance using the stringdist R package, and unrooted trees were constructed with ape in R 3.6.1. The source is immuneACCESS, and TCRdb retained only in-frame sequences with V and J called. Part of the clones is not carried over; for the studies checked, unresolved V genes explain less than half of this, and the remainder is unexplained. The DNA gave D and trimming, while V, J and clone size come from that table. The sample table holds tens of thousands of clones, of which about three quarters were seen once. The ten largest clonotypes hold less than 3.5% of the sample.

This chain joins TRBV5-1 to TRBJ2-7; the D gene cannot be resolved reliably. The source is a human donor who received a COVID-19 vaccine. This material consisted of CD4+ T cells from PBMCs cultured with SARS-CoV-2 spike peptides, taken before COVID-19 vaccination. In the paper's terms, the cell subset or site label means: SARS-CoV-2 spike overlapping peptide pool stimulation. The DNA sequence reads TGCGCCAGCAGCTTGGTCGGGTACGAGCAGTACTTC. It translates to CASSLVGYEQYF.